The 16 T cell receptor beta chains below all came from one sample that was sequenced in a study of T cell responses to AZD1222 COVID-19 vaccine. Assay used: immunoSEQ multiplex PCR; TCRdb lists only in-frame clones, some missing. This sample has around 110,000 clones, with around 92% found just once. The specimen was peripheral blood, collected on day 0 of AZD1222 vaccination. The origin of the receptors is an adult in good health.

This clone was counted once. The V and J genes are TRBV28 and TRBJ1-3, with a tentative D call TRBD1 (6 bases). The CDR3 has 15 amino acids. Deletions cut 6 bases from V and 0 bases from J, with 12 bases between. Germline loops: CDR1 MDHEN, CDR2 SYDVKM. The CDR3 reads CASSTGQSSGNTIYF. The CDR3 nucleotides are TGTGCCAGCAGCACCGGACAGAGCTCTGGAAACACCATATATTTT.

This chain uses TRBV5-1 with TRBJ2-3; TRBD2 matches 10 bases. The CDR3 has 15 amino acids. From germline, CDR1 is SGHRS and CDR2 YFSETQ. With V trimmed by 4 bases and J by 5 bases, 7 bases remained unmatched. As DNA, the CDR3 is TGCGCCAGCAGCACCCAGCCTAGCGGGGGAGATACGCAGTATTTT. Amino acid sequence: CASSTQPSGGDTQYF.

The chain links TRBV28 to TRBJ1-3; D gene uncertain. CDR1 and CDR2 from the germline V gene are MDHEN and SYDVKM. The CDR3 length is 13 residues. The germline V and J ends were trimmed by 3 bases and 1 base, with 4 bases remaining between them. CDR3 in amino acids: CASSFLSGNTIYF. CDR3 bases: TGTGCCAGCAGTTTTCTGTCTGGAAACACCATATATTTT.

This clone showed up just once. The chain carries TRBV19 and TRBJ2-1; 7 bases agree with TRBD2. J gave up 2 bases and V 2 bases, and 6 bases lay outside the gene matches. Germline V gene data show CDR1 as LNHDA and CDR2 as SQIVND (reference sequence). The CDR3 length is 16 residues. CDR3 in amino acids: CASSIRAGDAYNEQFF. The CDR3 DNA is TGTGCCAGTAGTATAAGGGCGGGAGATGCCTACAATGAGCAGTTCTTC.

CDR3 DNA sequence: TGTGCCAGCAGCCGACTAGCGGGAGGGAAAGATACGCAGTATTTT. This codes for CASSRLAGGKDTQYF. The V call is TRBV6-4, the J call TRBJ2-3; 14 nucleotides line up with TRBD2. The germline V gene has CDR1 MRHNA and CDR2 SNTAGT. Trimming cost V 6 bases and J 5 bases; bases outside gene matches: 4. The CDR3 loop spans 15 amino acids.

This chain joins TRBV15 and TRBJ2-1; D unresolved. Germline V gene data show CDR1 as LNHNV and CDR2 as YYDKDF (reference sequence). The ends were cut back, 1 base at V and 5 bases at J, with 12 bases in the middle. CDR3 length: 15 amino acids. CDR3 DNA sequence: TGTGCCACCAGCAGAGTATTGGGGAACCACAATGAGCAGTTCTTC. Its translation is CATSRVLGNHNEQFF.

In its sample, this clone was seen once. V is TRBV28 and J is TRBJ1-1, with D possibly TRBD1 on 6 matching bases. This CDR3 region has 13 residues. Germline loops: CDR1 MDHEN, CDR2 SYDVKM. V lost 5 bases and J lost 1, with 8 bases in between. CDR3 DNA sequence: TGTGCCAGCAGTACGGACAGGAACACTGAAGCTTTCTTT. Translating it yields CASSTDRNTEAFF.

The chain uses TRBV9 and TRBJ1-5; a weak D match, TRBD1 (5 bases). Trimming stripped 2 bases from V and 7 bases from J, with 13 bases between. The CDR3 contains 14 residues. Germline-derived CDR1 and CDR2 are SGDLS and YYNGEE. This CDR3 reads CASSVGGIGQPQHF. The DNA for the CDR3 is TGTGCCAGCAGCGTTGGGGGTATTGGGCAGCCCCAGCATTTT.

J is TRBJ2-7 and V is TRBV27; 8 nucleotides line up with TRBD1. This CDR3 comprises 13 residues. J lost 5 bases, V lost 6 bases, and 6 bases had no gene match. The germline V gene has CDR1 MNHEY and CDR2 SMNVEV (reference sequence). The CDR3: CASRETGANEQYF. The CDR3 DNA follows: TGTGCCAGCAGGGAGACAGGGGCGAACGAGCAGTACTTC.

In this sample, this clone turned up once. The chain links TRBV28 to TRBJ1-2, with D unclear. V gave up 5 bases and J gave up 4 bases, with 11 bases separating them. CDR1 and CDR2 from the germline V gene are MDHEN and SYDVKM. The CDR3 has 13 amino acids. In DNA form, the CDR3 reads TGTGCCAGCAGTAGATACGGGGTCTATGGCTACACCTTC. Protein product: CASSRYGVYGYTF.

This chain links TRBV7-9 with TRBJ1-6, with D possibly being TRBD1 (5 bases). In germline, CDR1 is SEHNR, CDR2 FQNEAQ (reference sequence). Trimming stripped 1 base from V and 9 bases from J, with 10 bases between. The CDR3 sequence is 14 residues long. The CDR3 region is CASSLDGGGSPLHF. The CDR3 DNA is TGTGCCAGCAGCTTAGACGGGGGTGGTTCACCCCTCCACTTT.

The chain employs TRBV7-5 and TRBJ1-5; the table's D gene call, TRBD1, was not cross checked with the DNA. TRBV7-5 is recorded as a pseudogene. This CDR3 region has 13 residues. CDR3 sequence reads: CARRNRSDQPQHF. DNA of the CDR3: TGTGCCAGAAGAAACAGGTCGGATCAGCCCCAGCATTTT.

This clone is a singleton in its sample. This sequence joins TRBV7-3 and TRBJ2-5, with 10 bases identical to TRBD2. This CDR3 region has 15 residues. Germline V gives CDR1 SGHTA, CDR2 FQGTGA. The trim removed 0 bases at V and 5 bases at J, leaving 3 bases unmatched. The CDR3 spells CASSLTSGRLETQYF. CDR3 bases: TGTGCCAGCAGCTTAACTAGCGGGAGGTTGGAGACCCAGTACTTC.

This chain joins TRBV20-1 and TRBJ2-1, with D uncertain. Germline values: CDR1 DFQATT, CDR2 SNEGSKA (reference sequence). This CDR3 comprises 12 residues. The V and J ends lost 3 bases and 7 bases respectively, with 10 bases between them. CDR3 nucleotide sequence: TGCAGTGCTAGTCATCAGCCGAATGAGCAGTTCTTC. Translating gives CSASHQPNEQFF.

This clone came up a few times. This chain connects TRBV6-1 to TRBJ1-6; TRBD1 is a possible D gene (6 bases). CDR1 is MNHNS, CDR2 SASEGT, per germline. With 0 bases removed from V and 5 bases from J, the gap between germline ends came to 14 bases. The CDR3 runs to 17 residues. CDR3 loop: CASSEAFGGFNNSPLHF. In DNA, the CDR3 is TGTGCCAGCAGTGAAGCTTTCGGGGGCTTTAATAATTCACCCCTCCACTTT.

The chain recombines TRBV25-1 with TRBJ1-1; no clear D. This CDR3 is 14 amino acids long. Deletions cut 5 bases from V and 4 bases from J, with 14 bases between. Germline-derived CDR1 and CDR2 are MGHDK and SYGVNS. CDR3 sequence reads: CASSPPVAVTEAFF. For the CDR3, the DNA is TGTGCCAGCAGTCCTCCCGTGGCTGTCACTGAAGCTTTCTTT.